The T cell receptor beta chain described here comes from a study of OX40 agonist ivuxolimab in advanced cancers. Whole-study context: From about 20 to 80 years was the age range, with a mean of around 57 years, and approximately 84% were male. Three patients, one with hepatocellular carcinoma and two with cutaneous melanoma, responded partially.

The assay was immunoSEQ multiplex PCR, and TCRdb's table has in-frame clones only and misses some. Of some 58,000 clones listed, around 87% are singletons. Remarks on this clone: Its antigen is as yet unknown.

Trimming took 5 bases from V and 0 from J, leaving 13 bases between them. This CDR3 is 15 amino acids long. CDR1 is SGHVS and CDR2 is FQNEAQ in the germline V gene. General study results and limits: The CD4+ and CD8+ T cells in the blood had expanded clonally by week 6 at 0.1 to 3.0 mg/kg.

The sequence was obtained from an adult with an advanced solid tumor such as melanoma, head and neck, liver or kidney cancer. The chain carries TRBV7-8 and TRBJ1-1, with D unclear. The input for sequencing was CD4+ or CD8+ T cells sorted from blood, taken in a trial of the OX40 agonist ivuxolimab. CDR3 DNA: TGTGCCAGCAGCCCTATCAGTCTTTTGAACACTGAAGCTTTCTTT. Translated: CASSPISLLNTEAFF.